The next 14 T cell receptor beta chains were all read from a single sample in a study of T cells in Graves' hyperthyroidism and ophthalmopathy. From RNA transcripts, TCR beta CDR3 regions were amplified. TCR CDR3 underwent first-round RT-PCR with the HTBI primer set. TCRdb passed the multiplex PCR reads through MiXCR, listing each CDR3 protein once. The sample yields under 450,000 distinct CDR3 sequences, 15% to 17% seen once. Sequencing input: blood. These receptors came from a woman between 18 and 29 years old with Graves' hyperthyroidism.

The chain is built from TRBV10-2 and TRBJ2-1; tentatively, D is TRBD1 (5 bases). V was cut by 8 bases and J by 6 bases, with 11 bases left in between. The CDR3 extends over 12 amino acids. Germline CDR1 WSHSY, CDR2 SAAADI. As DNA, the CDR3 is TGCGCCAGCGGGGCAGGGCCCAATGAGCAGTTCTTC. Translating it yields CASGAGPNEQFF.

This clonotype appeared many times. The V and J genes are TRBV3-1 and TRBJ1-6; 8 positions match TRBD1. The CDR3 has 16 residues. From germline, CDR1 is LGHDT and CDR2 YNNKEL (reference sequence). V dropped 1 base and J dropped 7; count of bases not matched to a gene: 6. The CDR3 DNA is TGTGCCAGCAGCCAAGCGGGGACAGGTACCAATTCACCCCTCCACTTT. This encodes CASSQAGTGTNSPLHF.

Here the CDR3 reads CASGLTGGFAEAFF. The CDR3 DNA sequence: TGTGCCAGCGGGCTCACAGGGGGCTTCGCTGAAGCTTTCTTT. The gene calls are TRBV11-2 and TRBJ1-1; 9 bases match TRBD1. J was trimmed by 6 bases and V by 8 bases; bases with no gene match: 10. Germline V CDR1 and CDR2: SGHAT, FQNNGV. This CDR3 contains 14 residues.

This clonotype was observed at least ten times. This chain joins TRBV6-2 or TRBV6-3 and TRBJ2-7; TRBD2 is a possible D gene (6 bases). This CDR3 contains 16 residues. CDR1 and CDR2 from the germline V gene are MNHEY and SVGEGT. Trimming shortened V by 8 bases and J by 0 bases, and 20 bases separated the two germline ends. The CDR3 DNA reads TGTGCCAGCGGAGACGCCTGGGCTAGCGACTCCTACGAGCAGTACTTC. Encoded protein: CASGDAWASDSYEQYF.

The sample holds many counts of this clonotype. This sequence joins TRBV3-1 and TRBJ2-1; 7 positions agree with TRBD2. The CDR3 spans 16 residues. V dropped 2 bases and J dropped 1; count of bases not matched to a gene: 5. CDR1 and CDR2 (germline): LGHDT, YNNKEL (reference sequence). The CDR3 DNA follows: TGTGCCAGCAGCCAATACTCCGGGAGGTCCTACAATGAGCAGTTCTTC. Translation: CASSQYSGRSYNEQFF.

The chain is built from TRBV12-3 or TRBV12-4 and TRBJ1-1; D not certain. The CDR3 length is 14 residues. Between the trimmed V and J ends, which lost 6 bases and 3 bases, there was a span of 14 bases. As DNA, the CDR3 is TGTGCCAGCAGATCCGACCCCAGGTACACTGAAGCTTTCTTT. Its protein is CASRSDPRYTEAFF.

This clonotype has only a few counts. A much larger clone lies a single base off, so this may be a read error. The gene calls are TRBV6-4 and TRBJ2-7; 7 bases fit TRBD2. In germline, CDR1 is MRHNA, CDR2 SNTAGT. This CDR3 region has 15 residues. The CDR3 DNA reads TGTGCCAGCAGTTCCTTAGCGGGTTCCTCCTACGGGCAGTACTTC. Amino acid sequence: CASSSLAGSSYGQYF.

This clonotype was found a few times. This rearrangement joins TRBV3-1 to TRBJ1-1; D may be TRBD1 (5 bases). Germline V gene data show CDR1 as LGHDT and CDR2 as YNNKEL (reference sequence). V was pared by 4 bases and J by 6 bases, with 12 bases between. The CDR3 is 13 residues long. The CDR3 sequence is CASSPTGGAEAFF. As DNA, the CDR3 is TGTGCCAGCAGCCCTACCGGAGGGGCTGAAGCTTTCTTT. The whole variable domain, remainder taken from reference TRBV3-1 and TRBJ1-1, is DTAVSQTPKYLVTQMGNDKSIKCEQNLGHDTMYWYKQDSKKFLKIMFSYNNKELIINETVPNRFSPKSPDKAHLNLHINSLELGDSAVYFCASSPTGGAEAFFGQGTRLTVV.

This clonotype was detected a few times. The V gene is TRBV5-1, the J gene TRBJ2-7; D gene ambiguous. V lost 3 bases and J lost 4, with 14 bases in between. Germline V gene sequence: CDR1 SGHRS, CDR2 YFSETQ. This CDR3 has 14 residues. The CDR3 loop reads CASSSIGHPYEQYF. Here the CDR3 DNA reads TGCGCCAGCAGCTCCATCGGGCACCCTTACGAGCAGTACTTC.

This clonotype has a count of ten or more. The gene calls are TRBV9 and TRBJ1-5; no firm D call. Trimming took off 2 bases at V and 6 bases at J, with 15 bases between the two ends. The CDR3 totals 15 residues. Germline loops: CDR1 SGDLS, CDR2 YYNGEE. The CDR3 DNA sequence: TGTGCCAGCAGCGTTCCTGACACCCGGGGTCAGCCCCAGCATTTT. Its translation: CASSVPDTRGQPQHF.

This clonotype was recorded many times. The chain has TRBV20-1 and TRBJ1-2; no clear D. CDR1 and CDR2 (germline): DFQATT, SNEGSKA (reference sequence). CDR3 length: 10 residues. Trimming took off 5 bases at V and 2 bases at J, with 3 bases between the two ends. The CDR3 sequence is CSAENYGYTF. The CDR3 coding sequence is TGCAGTGCTGAGAACTATGGCTACACCTTC.

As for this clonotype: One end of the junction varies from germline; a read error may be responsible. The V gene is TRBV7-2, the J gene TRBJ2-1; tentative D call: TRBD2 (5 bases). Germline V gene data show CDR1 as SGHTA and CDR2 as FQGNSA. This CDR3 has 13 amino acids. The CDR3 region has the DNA TGTGCCAGCAGCTTAGACGACTACAATGGGCAGTTCTTC. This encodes CASSLDDYNGQFF. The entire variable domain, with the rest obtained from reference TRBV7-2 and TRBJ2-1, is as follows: GAGVSQSPSNKVTEKGKDVELRCDPISGHTALYWYRQSLGQGLEFLIYFQGNSAPDKSGLPSDRFSAERTGGSVSTLTIQRTQQEDSAVYLCASSLDDYNGQFFGPGTRLTVL.

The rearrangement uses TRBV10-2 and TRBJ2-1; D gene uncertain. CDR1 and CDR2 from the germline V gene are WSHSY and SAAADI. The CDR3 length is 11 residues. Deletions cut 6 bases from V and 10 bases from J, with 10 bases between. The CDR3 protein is CASRHASEQFF. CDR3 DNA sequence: TGCGCCAGCAGGCATGCTTCGGAGCAGTTCTTC.

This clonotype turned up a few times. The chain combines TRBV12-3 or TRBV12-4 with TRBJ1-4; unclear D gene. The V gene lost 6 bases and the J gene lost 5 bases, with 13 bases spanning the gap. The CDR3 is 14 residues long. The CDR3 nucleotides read TGTGCCAGCAGAGGACGGATGAGGAATGAAAAACTGTTTTTT. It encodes CASRGRMRNEKLFF.